This TCR beta chain was captured in a study of cytomegalovirus exposure and HLA in healthy donors. In this sample, this clone turned up a few times. Its antigen is still unknown. Whole-study results and caveats: Solely CMV serostatus was available to characterize immune exposure. Being productive about 87% or about 30% of the time was typical of most TCR beta V segments in an earlier analysis.

Both 60 Vbeta primers and 13 Jbeta primers went into the PCR. Profiling relied on immunoSEQ multiplex PCR, and the TCRdb table lists in-frame clones only, not all of them. Among roughly 280,000 clones listed, roughly 70% were seen once. Sequenced: PBMCs. The sequence was obtained from a female donor in good health and CMV-seronegative.

The CDR3 region is CASSLRTGLNTEAFF. The CDR3 coding sequence is TGTGCCAGTAGTCTAAGGACAGGGTTGAACACTGAAGCTTTCTTT. V usage is TRBV19 and J usage is TRBJ1-1, with 8 positions matching TRBD1. Germline V gene data show CDR1 as LNHDA and CDR2 as SQIVND (reference sequence). CDR3 length: 15 amino acids. J was trimmed by 0 bases and V by 5 bases; bases with no gene match: 5.